This record concerns one T cell receptor (beta chain) sequence. This sample was included in a study of cytomegalovirus exposure and HLA in healthy donors. CDR3 length: 14 amino acids. Germline CDR1 reads SGDLS; CDR2 reads YYNGEE. Unmatched junction bases numbered 5, after V lost 1 base and J lost 7 bases. It was with 60 Vbeta and 13 Jbeta primers that the PCR ran. This table comes from immunoSEQ multiplex PCR, and its TCRdb copy is limited to in-frame clones, with some not included. The table lists 140,000 to 150,000 clones, around two thirds of them singletons. Sequences were obtained from PBMCs. The source is a woman aged 55-70 years in good health and CMV-seropositive. This rearrangement joins TRBV9 to TRBJ2-1; the match to TRBD2 covers 7 bases. CDR3 in amino acids: CASSVSGGSNEQFF. The CDR3 DNA reads as TGTGCCAGCAGCGTATCCGGCGGGAGTAATGAGCAGTTCTTC.